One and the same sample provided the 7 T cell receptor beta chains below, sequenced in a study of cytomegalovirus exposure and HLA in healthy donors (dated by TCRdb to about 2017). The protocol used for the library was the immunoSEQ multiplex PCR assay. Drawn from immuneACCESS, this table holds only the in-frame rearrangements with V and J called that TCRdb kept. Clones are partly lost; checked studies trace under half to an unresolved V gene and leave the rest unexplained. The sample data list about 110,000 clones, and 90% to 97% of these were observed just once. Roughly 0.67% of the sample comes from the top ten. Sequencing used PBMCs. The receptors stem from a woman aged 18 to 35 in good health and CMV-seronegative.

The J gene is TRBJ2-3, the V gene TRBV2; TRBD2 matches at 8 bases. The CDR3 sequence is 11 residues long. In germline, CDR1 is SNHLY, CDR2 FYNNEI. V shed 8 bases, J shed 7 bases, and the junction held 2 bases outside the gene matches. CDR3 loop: CASREGYTQYF. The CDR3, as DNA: TGTGCCAGCCGGGAGGGCTATACGCAGTATTTT. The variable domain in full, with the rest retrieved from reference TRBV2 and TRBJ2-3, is EPEVTQTPSHQVTQMGQEVILRCVPISNHLYFYWYRQILGQKVEFLVSFYNNEISEKSEIFDDQFSVERPDGSNFTLKIRSTKLEDSAMYFCASREGYTQYFGPGTRLTVL.

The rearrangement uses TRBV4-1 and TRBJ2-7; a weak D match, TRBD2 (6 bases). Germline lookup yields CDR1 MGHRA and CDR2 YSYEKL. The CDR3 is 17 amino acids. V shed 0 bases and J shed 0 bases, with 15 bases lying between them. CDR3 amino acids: CASSQDSRGKISYEQYF. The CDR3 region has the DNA TGCGCCAGCAGCCAAGATTCCCGCGGGAAGATCTCCTACGAGCAGTACTTC.

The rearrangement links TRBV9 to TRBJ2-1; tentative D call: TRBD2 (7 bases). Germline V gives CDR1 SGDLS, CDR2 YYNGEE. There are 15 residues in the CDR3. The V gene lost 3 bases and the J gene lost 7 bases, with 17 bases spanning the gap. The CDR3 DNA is TGTGCCAGCAGCGCGGTTGGGGGGGGCTGGAATGAGCAGTTCTTC. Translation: CASSAVGGGWNEQFF.

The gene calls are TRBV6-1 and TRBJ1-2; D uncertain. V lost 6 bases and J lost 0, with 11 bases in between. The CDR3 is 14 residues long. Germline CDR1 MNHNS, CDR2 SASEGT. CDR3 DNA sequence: TGTGCCAGCAGCCCACAAGTCCCTAACTATGGCTACACCTTC. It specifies CASSPQVPNYGYTF.

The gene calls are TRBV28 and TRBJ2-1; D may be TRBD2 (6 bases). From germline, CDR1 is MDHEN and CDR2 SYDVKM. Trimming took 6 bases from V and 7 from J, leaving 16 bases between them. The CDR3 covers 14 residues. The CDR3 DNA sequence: TGTGCCAGCAGACCCGGGACTGCCGGGAATGAGCAGTTCTTC. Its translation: CASRPGTAGNEQFF.

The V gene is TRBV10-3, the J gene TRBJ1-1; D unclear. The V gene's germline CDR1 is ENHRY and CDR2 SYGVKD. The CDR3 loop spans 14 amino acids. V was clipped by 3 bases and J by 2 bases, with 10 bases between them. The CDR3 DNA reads TGTGCCATCAGTGATTCGGGGTCCAACACTGAAGCTTTCTTT. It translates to CAISDSGSNTEAFF.

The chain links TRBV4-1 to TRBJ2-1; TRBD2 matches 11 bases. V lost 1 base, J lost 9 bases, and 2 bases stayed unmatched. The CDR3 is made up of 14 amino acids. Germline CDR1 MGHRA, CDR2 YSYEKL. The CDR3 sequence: CASSQGLAGGEQFF. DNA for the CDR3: TGCGCCAGCAGCCAAGGGCTAGCGGGGGGTGAGCAGTTCTTC.